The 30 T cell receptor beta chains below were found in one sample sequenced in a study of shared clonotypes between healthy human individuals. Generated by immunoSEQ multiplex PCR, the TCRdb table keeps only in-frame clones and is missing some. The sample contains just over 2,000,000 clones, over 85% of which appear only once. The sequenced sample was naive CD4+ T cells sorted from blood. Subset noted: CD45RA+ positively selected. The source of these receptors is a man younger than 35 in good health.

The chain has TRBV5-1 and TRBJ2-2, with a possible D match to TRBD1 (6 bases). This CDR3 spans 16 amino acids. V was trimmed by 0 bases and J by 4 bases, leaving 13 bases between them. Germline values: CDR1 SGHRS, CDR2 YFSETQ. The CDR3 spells CASSLGVTGGTGELFF. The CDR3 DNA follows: TGCGCCAGCAGCTTGGGAGTGACAGGCGGCACCGGGGAGCTGTTTTTT.

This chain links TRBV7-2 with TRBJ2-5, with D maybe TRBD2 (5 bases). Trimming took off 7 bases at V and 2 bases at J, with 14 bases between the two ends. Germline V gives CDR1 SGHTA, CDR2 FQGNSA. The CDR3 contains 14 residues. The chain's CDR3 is CASTVRSGQETQYF. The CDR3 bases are TGTGCCAGCACCGTGAGGTCGGGGCAAGAGACCCAGTACTTC.

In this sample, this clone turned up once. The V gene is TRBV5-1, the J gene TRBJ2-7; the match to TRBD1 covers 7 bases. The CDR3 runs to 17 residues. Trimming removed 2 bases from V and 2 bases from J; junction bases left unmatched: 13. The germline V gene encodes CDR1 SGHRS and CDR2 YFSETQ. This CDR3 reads CASSFSALRQGPYEQYF. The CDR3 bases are TGCGCCAGCAGCTTTTCGGCACTTCGACAGGGTCCCTACGAGCAGTACTTC.

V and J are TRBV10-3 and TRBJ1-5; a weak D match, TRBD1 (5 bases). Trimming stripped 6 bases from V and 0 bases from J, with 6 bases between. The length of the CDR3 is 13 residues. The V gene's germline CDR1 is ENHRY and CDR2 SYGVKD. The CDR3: CAIRGLSNQPQHF. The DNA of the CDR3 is TGTGCCATCAGGGGACTTAGCAATCAGCCCCAGCATTTT.

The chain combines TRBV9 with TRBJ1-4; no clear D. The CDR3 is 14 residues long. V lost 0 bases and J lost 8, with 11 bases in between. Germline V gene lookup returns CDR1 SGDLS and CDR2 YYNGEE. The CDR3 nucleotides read TGTGCCAGCAGCGTAGGGGGAGGAAGAGAAAAACTGTTTTTT. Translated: CASSVGGGREKLFF.

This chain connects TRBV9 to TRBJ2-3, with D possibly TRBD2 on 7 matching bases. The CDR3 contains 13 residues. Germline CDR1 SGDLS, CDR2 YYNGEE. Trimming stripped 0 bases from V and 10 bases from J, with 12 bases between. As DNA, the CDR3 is TGTGCCAGCAGCGTAGCTATAGGGGGGGCGCAGTATTTT. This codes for CASSVAIGGAQYF.

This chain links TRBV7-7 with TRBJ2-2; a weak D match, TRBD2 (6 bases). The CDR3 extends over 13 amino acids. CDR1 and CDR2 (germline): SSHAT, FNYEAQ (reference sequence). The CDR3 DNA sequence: TGTGCTAGCGGCCCCCAGCTGACGGGGGAGCTGTTTTTT. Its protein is CASGPQLTGELFF.

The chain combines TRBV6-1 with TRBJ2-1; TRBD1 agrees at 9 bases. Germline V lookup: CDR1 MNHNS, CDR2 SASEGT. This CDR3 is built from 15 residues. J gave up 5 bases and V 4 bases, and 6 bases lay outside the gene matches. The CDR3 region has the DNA TGTGCCAGCAGTGCACAGGGACAGGGCCACAATGAGCAGTTCTTC. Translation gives CASSAQGQGHNEQFF.

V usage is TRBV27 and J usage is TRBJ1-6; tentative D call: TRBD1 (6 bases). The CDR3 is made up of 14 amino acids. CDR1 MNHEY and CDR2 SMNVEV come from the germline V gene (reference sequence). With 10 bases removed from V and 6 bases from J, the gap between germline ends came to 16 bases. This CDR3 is CATGQREANSPLHF. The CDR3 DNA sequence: TGTGCCACCGGACAGAGGGAGGCTAATTCACCCCTCCACTTT.

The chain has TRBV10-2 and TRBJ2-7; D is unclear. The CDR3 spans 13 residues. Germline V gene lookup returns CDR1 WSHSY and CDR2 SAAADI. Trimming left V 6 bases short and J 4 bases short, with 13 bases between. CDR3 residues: CASRGYVLYEQYF. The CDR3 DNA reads TGCGCCAGCAGGGGCTACGTTCTTTACGAGCAGTACTTC.

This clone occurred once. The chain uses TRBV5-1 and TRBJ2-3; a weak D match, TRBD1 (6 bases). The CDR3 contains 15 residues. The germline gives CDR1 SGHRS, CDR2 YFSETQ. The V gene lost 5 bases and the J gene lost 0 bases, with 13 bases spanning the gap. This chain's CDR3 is CASRERTVSTDTQYF. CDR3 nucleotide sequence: TGCGCCAGCAGGGAACGGACAGTGAGCACAGATACGCAGTATTTT.

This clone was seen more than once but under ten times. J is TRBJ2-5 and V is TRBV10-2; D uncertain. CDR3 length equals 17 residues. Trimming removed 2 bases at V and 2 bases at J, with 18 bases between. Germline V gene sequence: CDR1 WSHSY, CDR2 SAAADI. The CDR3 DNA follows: TGCGCCAGCAGTGAGAAGGGCAGGCCAGGCCTGCAAGAGACCCAGTACTTC. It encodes CASSEKGRPGLQETQYF.

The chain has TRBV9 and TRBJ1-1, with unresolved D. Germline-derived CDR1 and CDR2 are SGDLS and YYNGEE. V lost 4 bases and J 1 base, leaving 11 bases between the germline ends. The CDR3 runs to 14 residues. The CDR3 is CASSPGKSNTEAFF. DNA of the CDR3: TGTGCCAGCAGCCCGGGGAAATCGAACACTGAAGCTTTCTTT.

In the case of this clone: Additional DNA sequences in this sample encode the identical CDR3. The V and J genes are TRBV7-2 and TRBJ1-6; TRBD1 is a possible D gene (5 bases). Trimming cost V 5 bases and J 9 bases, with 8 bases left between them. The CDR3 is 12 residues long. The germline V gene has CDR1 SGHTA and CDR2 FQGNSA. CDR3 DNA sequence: TGTGCCAGCAGCCTAGGGGCTTCACCCCTCCACTTT. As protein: CASSLGASPLHF.

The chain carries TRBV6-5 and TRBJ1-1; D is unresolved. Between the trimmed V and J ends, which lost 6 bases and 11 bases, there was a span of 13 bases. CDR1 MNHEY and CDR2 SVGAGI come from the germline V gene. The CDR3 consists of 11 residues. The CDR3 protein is CASRWLQRAFF. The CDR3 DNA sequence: TGTGCCAGCAGGTGGCTGCAAAGGGCTTTCTTT.

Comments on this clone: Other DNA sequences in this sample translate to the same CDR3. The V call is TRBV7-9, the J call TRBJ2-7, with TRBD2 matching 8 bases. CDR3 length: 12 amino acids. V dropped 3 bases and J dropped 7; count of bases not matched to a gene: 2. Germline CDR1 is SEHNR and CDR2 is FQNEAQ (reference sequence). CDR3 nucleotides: TGTGCCAGCAGCTTGACGGGAGGGGAGCAGTACTTC. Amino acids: CASSLTGGEQYF.

The DNA of the CDR3 is TGTGCCATCAGTGGTGGCGTCCGACAGTTCTACGAGCAGTACTTC. It encodes CAISGGVRQFYEQYF. This chain connects TRBV10-3 to TRBJ2-7, with a tentative D call TRBD1 (5 bases). V lost 4 bases and J lost 3, with 16 bases in between. The CDR3 has 15 amino acids. Germline CDR1 ENHRY, CDR2 SYGVKD.

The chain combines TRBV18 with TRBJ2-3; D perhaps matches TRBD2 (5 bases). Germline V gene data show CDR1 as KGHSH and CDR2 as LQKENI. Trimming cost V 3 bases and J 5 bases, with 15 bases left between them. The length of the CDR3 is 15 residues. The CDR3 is CASSPQSGGGDTQYF. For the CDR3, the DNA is TGTGCCAGCTCACCTCAGAGCGGTGGTGGAGATACGCAGTATTTT.

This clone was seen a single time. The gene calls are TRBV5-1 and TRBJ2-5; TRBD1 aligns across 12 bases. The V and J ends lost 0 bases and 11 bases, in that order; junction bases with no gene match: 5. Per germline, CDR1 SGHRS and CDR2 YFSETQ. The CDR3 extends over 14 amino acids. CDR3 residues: CASSLEGTGGLQYF. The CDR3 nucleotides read TGCGCCAGCAGCTTGGAGGGGACAGGGGGCTTGCAGTACTTC. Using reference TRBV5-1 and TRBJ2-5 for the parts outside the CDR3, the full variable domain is KAGVTQTPRYLIKTRGQQVTLSCSPISGHRSVSWYQQTPGQGLQFLFEYFSETQRNKGNFPGRFSGRQFSNSRSEMNVSTLELGDSALYLCASSLEGTGGLQYFGPGTRLLVL.

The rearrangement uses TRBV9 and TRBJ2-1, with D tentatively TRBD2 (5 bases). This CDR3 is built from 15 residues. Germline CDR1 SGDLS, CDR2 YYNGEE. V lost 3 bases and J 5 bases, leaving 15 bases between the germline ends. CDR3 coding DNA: TGTGCCAGCAGCGCCACCGCGACGGGGAACAATGAGCAGTTCTTC. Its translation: CASSATATGNNEQFF.

The DNA for the CDR3 is TGCGCCAGCAGCCCTTCGGGTTTAGGTTACGAGCAGTACTTC. Its translation: CASSPSGLGYEQYF. The chain employs TRBV4-3 and TRBJ2-7; no reliable D call. Germline CDR1 is LGHNA and CDR2 is YSLEER. This CDR3 contains 14 residues. V was trimmed by 4 bases and J by 4 bases, leaving 14 bases between them.

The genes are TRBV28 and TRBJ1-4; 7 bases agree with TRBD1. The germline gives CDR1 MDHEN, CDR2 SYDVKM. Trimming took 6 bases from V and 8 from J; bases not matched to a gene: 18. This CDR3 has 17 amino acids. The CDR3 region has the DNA TGTGCCAGCAGCCCTTCCCCCGGGGGCAGGGGGGCAGAAAAACTGTTTTTT. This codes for CASSPSPGGRGAEKLFF.

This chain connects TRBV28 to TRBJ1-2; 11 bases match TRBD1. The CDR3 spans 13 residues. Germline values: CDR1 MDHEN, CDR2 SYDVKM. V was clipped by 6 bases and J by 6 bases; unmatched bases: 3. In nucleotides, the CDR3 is TGTGCCAGCAGAGGACAGGGGGCCCATGGCTACACCTTC. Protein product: CASRGQGAHGYTF.

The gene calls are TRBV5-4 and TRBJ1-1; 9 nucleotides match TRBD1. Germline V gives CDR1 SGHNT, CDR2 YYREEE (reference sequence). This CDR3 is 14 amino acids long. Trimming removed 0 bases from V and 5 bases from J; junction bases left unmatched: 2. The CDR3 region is CASSLVDRGTEAFF. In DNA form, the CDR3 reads TGTGCCAGCAGCTTGGTCGACAGGGGGACTGAAGCTTTCTTT.

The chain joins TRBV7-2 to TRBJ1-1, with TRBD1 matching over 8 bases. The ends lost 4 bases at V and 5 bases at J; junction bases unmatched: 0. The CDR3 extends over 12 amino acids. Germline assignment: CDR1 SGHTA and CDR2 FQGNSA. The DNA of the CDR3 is TGTGCCAGCAGCTACAGGGGGACTGAAGCTTTCTTT. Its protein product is CASSYRGTEAFF.

The CDR3 region is CASSPTGEYGYTF. CDR3 DNA sequence: TGTGCCAGTAGTCCGACAGGGGAGTATGGCTACACCTTC. This chain links TRBV19 with TRBJ1-2, with TRBD1 matching over 8 bases. V lost 5 bases to trimming and J lost 5 bases; unmatched junction nucleotides: 4. The germline V gene has CDR1 LNHDA and CDR2 SQIVND (reference sequence). The CDR3 extends over 13 amino acids.

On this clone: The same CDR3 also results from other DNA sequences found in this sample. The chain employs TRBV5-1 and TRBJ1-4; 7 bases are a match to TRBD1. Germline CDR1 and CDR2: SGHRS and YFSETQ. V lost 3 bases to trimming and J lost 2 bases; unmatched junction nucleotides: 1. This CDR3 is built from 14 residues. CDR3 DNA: TGCGCCAGCAGCTCACAGGGGACTAATGAAAAACTGTTTTTT. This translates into CASSSQGTNEKLFF.

The CDR3 coding sequence is TGTGCCAGCAGCCCAAGAGCGGGATTAGCCAAAAACATTCAGTACTTC. It codes for CASSPRAGLAKNIQYF. The J gene is TRBJ2-4, the V gene TRBV7-2; TRBD2 matches at 7 bases. The germline gives CDR1 SGHTA, CDR2 FQGNSA. With 5 bases clipped from V and 0 bases from J, the junction kept 7 bases outside the gene matches. The CDR3 consists of 16 residues.

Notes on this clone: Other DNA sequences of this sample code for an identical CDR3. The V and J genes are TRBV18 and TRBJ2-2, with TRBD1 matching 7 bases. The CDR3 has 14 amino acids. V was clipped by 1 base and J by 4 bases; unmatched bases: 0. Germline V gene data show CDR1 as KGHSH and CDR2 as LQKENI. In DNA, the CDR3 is TGTGCCAGCTCACCACAGGGGGCCACCGGGGAGCTGTTTTTT. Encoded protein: CASSPQGATGELFF. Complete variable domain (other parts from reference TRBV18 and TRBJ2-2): NAGVMQNPRHLVRRRGQEARLRCSPMKGHSHVYWYRQLPEEGLKFMVYLQKENIIDESGMPKERFSAEFPKEGPSILRIQQVVRGDSAAYFCASSPQGATGELFFGEGSRLTVL.

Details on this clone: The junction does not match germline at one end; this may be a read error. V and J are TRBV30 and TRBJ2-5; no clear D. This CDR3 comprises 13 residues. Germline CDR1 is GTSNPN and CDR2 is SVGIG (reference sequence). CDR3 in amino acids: CAWGVRRSETQYF. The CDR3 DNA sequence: TGTGCCTGGGGTGTACGAAGGTCAGAGACCCAGTACTTC. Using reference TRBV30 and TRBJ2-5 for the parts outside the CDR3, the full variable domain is SQTIHQWPATLVQPVGSPLSLECTVEGTSNPNLYWYRQAAGRGLQLLFYSVGIGQISSEVPQNLSASRPQDRQFILSSKKLLLSDSGFYLCAWGVRRSETQYFGPGTRLLVL.